This TCR beta chain originates from a study of T cell responses to AZD1222 COVID-19 vaccine. TCRdb's copy holds only in-frame clones and misses some; the assay was immunoSEQ multiplex PCR. The sample has roughly 93,000 clones, roughly 86% seen once. CDR3 length: 13 residues. CDR1 and CDR2 (germline): MNHEY, SMNVEV (reference sequence). The V and J ends lost 5 bases and 4 bases, in that order; junction bases with no gene match: 2. The sample in question was peripheral blood, obtained on day 0 of MenACWY control vaccination. The chain uses TRBV27 and TRBJ2-3, with 8 bases matching TRBD2. This clonotype was sampled from an adult in good health. The CDR3: CASSILAADTQYF. CDR3 DNA: TGTGCCAGCAGTATACTAGCGGCAGATACGCAGTATTTT.